This record concerns one T cell receptor (beta chain) sequence. The antigen remains undetermined. As defined, naive CD8 cells were CD45RO-negative and positively selected for CCR7, with terminally differentiated effector memory CD45RA+ cells excluded. Looked up from germline, CDR1 is SGHRS and CDR2 is YFSETQ. V was cut by 2 bases and J by 6 bases, with 8 bases left in between. CDR3 length: 12 amino acids. The data stem from a study of shared clonotypes between healthy human individuals. TCRdb's copy holds only in-frame clones and misses some; the assay was immunoSEQ multiplex PCR. The sample has about 2 million clones, 85% to 95% seen once. Study observations and caveats: The study generally estimated greater richness for naive than memory subsets.

The chain recombines TRBV5-1 with TRBJ1-1; D perhaps matches TRBD1 (5 bases). The sequence derives from a man aged 18 to 29 in good health. Source material: naive CD8+ T cells sorted from blood. The CDR3 region has the DNA TGCGCCAGCAGCTTCCGGGGGGCTGAAGCTTTCTTT. As protein: CASSFRGAEAFF.